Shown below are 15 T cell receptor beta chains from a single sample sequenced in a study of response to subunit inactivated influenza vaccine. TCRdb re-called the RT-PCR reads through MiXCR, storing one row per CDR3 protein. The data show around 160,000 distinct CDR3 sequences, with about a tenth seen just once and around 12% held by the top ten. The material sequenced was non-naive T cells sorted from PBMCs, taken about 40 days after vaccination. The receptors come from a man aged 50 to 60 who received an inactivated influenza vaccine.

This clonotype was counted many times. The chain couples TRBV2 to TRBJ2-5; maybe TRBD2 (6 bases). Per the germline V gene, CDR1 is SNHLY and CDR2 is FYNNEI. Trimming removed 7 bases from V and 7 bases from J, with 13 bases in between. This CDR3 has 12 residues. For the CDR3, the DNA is TGTGCCAGCAACACCGGGAGTGGGACCCAGTACTTC. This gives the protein CASNTGSGTQYF.

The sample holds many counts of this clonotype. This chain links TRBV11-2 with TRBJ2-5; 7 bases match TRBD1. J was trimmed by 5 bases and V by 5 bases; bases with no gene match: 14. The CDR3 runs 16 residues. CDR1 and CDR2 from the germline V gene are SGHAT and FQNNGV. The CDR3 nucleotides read TGTGCCAGCAGCAAACGGACAGGTTTTCGTGGGGAGACCCAGTACTTC. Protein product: CASSKRTGFRGETQYF. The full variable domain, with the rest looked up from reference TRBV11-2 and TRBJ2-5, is EAGVAQSPRYKIIEKRQSVAFWCNPISGHATLYWYQQILGQGPKLLIQFQNNGVVDDSQLPKDRFSAERLKGVDSTLKIQPAKLEDSAVYLCASSKRTGFRGETQYFGPGTRLLVL.

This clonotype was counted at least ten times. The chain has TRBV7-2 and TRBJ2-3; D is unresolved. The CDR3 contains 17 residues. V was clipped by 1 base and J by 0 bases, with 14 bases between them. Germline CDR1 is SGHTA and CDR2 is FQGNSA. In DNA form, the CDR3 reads TGTGCCAGCAGCTTAGTCGTGGCTAGTCGCAGCACAGATACGCAGTATTTT. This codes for CASSLVVASRSTDTQYF.

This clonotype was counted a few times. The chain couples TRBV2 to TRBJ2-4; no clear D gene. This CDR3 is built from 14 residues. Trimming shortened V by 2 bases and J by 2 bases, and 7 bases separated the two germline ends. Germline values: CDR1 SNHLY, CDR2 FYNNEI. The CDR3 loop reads CASSESPSKNIQYF. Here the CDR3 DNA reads TGTGCCAGCAGTGAATCCCCATCCAAAAACATTCAGTACTTC. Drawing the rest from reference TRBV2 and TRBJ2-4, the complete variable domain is EPEVTQTPSHQVTQMGQEVILRCVPISNHLYFYWYRQILGQKVEFLVSFYNNEISEKSEIFDDQFSVERPDGSNFTLKIRSTKLEDSAMYFCASSESPSKNIQYFGAGTRLSVL.

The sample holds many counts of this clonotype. The CDR3 loop is CASSQVVDRSYEQYF. The CDR3 coding sequence is TGCGCCAGCAGCCAAGTTGTGGACAGGAGCTACGAGCAGTACTTC. The V call is TRBV4-3, the J call TRBJ2-7, with 7 bases fitting TRBD1. The trim removed 1 base at V and 3 bases at J, leaving 6 bases unmatched. Germline V lookup: CDR1 LGHNA, CDR2 YSLEER. CDR3 length: 15 residues.

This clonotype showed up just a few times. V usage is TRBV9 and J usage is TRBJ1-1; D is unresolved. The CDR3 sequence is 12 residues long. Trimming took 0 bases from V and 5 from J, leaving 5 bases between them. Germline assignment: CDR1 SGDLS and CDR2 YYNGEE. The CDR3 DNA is TGTGCCAGCAGCGTAGAGGGAACTGAAGCTTTCTTT. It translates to CASSVEGTEAFF. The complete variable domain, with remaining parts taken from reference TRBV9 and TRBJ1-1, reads DSGVTQTPKHLITATGQRVTLRCSPRSGDLSVYWYQQSLDQGLQFLIQYYNGEERAKGNILERFSAQQFPDLHSELNLSSLELGDSALYFCASSVEGTEAFFGQGTRLTVV.

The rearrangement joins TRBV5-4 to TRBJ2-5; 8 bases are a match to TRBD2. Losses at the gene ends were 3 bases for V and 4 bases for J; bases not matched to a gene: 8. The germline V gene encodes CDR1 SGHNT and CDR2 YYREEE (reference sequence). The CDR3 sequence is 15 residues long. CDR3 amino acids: CASSSQGAGGETQYF. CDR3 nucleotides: TGTGCCAGCAGCTCACAAGGGGCGGGGGGAGAGACCCAGTACTTC.

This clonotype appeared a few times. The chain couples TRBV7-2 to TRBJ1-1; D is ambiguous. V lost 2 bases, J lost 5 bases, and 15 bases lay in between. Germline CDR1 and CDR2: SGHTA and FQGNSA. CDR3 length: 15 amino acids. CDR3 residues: CASSLRVAGRTEAFF. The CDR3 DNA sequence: TGTGCCAGCAGCTTAAGGGTTGCGGGTAGGACTGAAGCTTTCTTT.

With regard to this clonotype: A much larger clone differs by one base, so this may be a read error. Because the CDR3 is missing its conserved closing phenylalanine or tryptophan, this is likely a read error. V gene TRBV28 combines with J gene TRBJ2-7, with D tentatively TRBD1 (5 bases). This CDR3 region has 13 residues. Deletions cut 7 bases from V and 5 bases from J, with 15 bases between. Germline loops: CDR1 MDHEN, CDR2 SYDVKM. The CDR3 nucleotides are TGTGCCAGCAAAGTGCCAGGGTCCCACGAGCAGTACCTC. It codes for CASKVPGSHEQYL.

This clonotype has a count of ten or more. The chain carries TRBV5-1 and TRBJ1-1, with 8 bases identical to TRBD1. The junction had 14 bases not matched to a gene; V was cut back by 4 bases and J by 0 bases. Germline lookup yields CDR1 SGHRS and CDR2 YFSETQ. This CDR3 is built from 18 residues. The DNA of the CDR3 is TGCGCCAGCAGCCTCCGACGCGGGACAGGAACCATGAACACTGAAGCTTTCTTT. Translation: CASSLRRGTGTMNTEAFF.

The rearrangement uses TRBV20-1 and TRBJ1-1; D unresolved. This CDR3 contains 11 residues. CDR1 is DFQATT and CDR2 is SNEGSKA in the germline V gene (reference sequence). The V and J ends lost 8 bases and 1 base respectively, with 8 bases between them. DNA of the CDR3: TGCAGTCCTACCCAGAACACTGAAGCTTTCTTT. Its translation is CSPTQNTEAFF.

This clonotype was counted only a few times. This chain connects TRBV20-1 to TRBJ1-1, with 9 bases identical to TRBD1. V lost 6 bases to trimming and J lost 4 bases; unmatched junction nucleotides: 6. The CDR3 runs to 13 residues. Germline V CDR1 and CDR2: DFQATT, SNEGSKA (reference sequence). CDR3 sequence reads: CSAPGQGRTEAFF. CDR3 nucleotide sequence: TGCAGTGCCCCGGGACAGGGTCGCACTGAAGCTTTCTTT.

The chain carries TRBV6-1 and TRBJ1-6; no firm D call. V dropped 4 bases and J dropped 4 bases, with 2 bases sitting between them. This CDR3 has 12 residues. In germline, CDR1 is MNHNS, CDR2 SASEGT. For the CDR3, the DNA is TGTGCCAGCAGTGTGTATAATTCACCCCTCCACTTT. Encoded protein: CASSVYNSPLHF.

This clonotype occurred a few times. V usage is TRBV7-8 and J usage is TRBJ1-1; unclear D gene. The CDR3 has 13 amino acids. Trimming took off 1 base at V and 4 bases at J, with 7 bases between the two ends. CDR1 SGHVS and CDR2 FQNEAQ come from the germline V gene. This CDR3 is CASSLGTGTEAFF. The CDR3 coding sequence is TGTGCCAGCAGCTTAGGGACCGGCACTGAAGCTTTCTTT.

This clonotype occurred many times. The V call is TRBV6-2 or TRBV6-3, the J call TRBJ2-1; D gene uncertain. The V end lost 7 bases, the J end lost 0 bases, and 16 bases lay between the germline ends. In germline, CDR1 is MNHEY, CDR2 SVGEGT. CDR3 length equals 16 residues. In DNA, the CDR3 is TGTGCCAGCAACCGACATTTGCCTAGCTCCTACAATGAGCAGTTCTTC. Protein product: CASNRHLPSSYNEQFF.